The present entry profiles one TCR beta chain with its context. Its antigen is as yet unknown. Method: immunoSEQ multiplex PCR; TCRdb's copy keeps in-frame clones and lacks some. Of 150,000 or so clones in the sample, about nine tenths were seen once. These data come from a study of T cell responses to AZD1222 COVID-19 vaccine. Notes on the study in general: Regions left unmutated in variants are reportedly the target of nearly half of spike-specific TCRs.

CDR3 length equals 15 residues. V dropped 4 bases and J dropped 0 bases, with 10 bases sitting between them. Germline CDR1 is SGHRS and CDR2 is YFSETQ. The sequencing here drew on peripheral blood, taken 28 days after the second AZD1222 dose. The chain uses TRBV5-1 and TRBJ2-2; D remains unclear. The TCR sequence derives from an adult who received the AZD1222 COVID-19 vaccine. As DNA, the CDR3 is TGCGCCAGCAGCATAAGGTTATCGAACACCGGGGAGCTGTTTTTT. Protein sequence: CASSIRLSNTGELFF.